Following are 4 T cell receptor beta chains from one sample sequenced in a study of OX40 agonist ivuxolimab in advanced cancers. The assay was immunoSEQ multiplex PCR, and TCRdb's table has in-frame clones only and misses some. The data hold some 46,000 clones, with roughly 94% observed a single time. The specimen was CD4+ or CD8+ T cells sorted from blood, collected in a trial of the OX40 agonist ivuxolimab. These TCRs come from an adult with an advanced solid tumor such as melanoma, head and neck, liver or kidney cancer.

V and J are TRBV7-9 and TRBJ1-3; 10 bases line up with TRBD1. V lost 5 bases to trimming and J lost 5 bases; unmatched junction nucleotides: 6. The CDR3 has 15 residues. The V gene's germline CDR1 is SEHNR and CDR2 FQNEAQ (reference sequence). The CDR3 coding sequence is TGTGCCAGCAGCACAATGACAGGGGGCCGAAACACCATATATTTT. It encodes CASSTMTGGRNTIYF.

For the CDR3, the DNA is TGTGCCAGCAGGCCAAACAGGGAGAGGACTGAAGCTTTCTTT. This codes for CASRPNRERTEAFF. The J gene is TRBJ1-1, the V gene TRBV28; the D gene is possibly TRBD1 (6 bases). Between the trimmed V and J ends, which lost 6 bases and 5 bases, there was a span of 16 bases. Per germline, CDR1 MDHEN and CDR2 SYDVKM. The CDR3 extends over 14 amino acids.

The V and J genes are TRBV7-9 and TRBJ1-2, with a tentative D call TRBD1 (5 bases). Per the germline V gene, CDR1 is SEHNR and CDR2 is FQNEAQ (reference sequence). Trimming took 5 bases from V and 7 from J, leaving 8 bases between them. This CDR3 contains 11 residues. CDR3 sequence: CASSRDPGYTF. The CDR3, as DNA: TGTGCCAGCAGCCGGGACCCTGGCTACACCTTC.

This sequence joins TRBV27 and TRBJ1-3; no clear D. CDR3 length: 15 amino acids. Trimming took 2 bases from V and 2 from J, leaving 10 bases between them. Germline V lookup: CDR1 MNHEY, CDR2 SMNVEV (reference sequence). CDR3 nucleotides: TGTGCCAGCAGTTTAACCGGGGTGACTGGAAACACCATATATTTT. Its protein is CASSLTGVTGNTIYF.